A selection of T cell receptor beta chains follows, all from one sample in a study of T cell repertoires in cytomegalovirus infection. These receptors have no known antigen. From the reads, TCRdb called clonotypes with MiXCR, one entry per CDR3 protein. The sample lists hundreds of thousands of distinct CDR3 sequences, about 33% occurring once. Material: cultured PBMCs, obtained from culture after CMV antigen stimulation. Receptors were obtained from a human donor in good health (CMV status not recorded). Some clones in this sample may be carry-over from other donors' samples. The CDR3 runs from the conserved cysteine through the conserved F or W. Fields, in order: V gene, J gene, CDR3 protein.

TRBV7-2	TRBJ2-3	CASSFTWGAKDTQYF
TRBV2	TRBJ2-7	CARGKGENYEQYF
TRBV7-2	TRBJ2-3	CASSSRSQADTQYF
TRBV12-3/TRBV12-4	TRBJ1-3	CASRPPWGGEGNTIYF
TRBV7-2	TRBJ1-5	CASGPNRGYQHF
TRBV7-6	TRBJ2-7	CASSLVREQGEQYF
TRBV5-4	TRBJ1-1	CASSQPTVTMNTEAFF
TRBV20-1	TRBJ1-4	CSARDRTGGSKLFF
TRBV28	TRBJ1-2	CASSSTGEGSYGYTF
TRBV7-9	TRBJ2-5	CAVSRERETQYF
TRBV19	TRBJ1-5	CASSIETGYSNQPQHF
TRBV7-9	TRBJ2-3	CASSFTTSGGTDTQYF
TRBV6-2/TRBV6-3	TRBJ1-2	CASSLARAGRGPYGYTF
TRBV6-8	TRBJ2-2	CASSYSTGVGELFF
TRBV5-4	TRBJ2-3	CASSRTDRGTDTQYF
TRBV7-6	TRBJ1-1	CASSFDGENTEAFF
TRBV7-9	TRBJ2-7	CASSPRTGDSYEQYF
TRBV4-3	TRBJ2-3	CASSPKDTDTQYF
TRBV7-3	TRBJ2-5	CASSLEQGGVETQYF
TRBV29-1	TRBJ2-7	CSVIVANYEQYF
TRBV15	TRBJ2-1	CATSRDRASGGDEQFF
TRBV4-1	TRBJ1-1	CASTSGRVVESDTEAFF